Sequencing of this T cell receptor beta chain was carried out in a study of T cells in women clearing cervical HPV infection. On the study more broadly: Controls' single incident HPV16 infection cleared within 12 months without precancer.

Data came from immunoSEQ multiplex PCR; TCRdb stores just in-frame clones and leaves some out. Its table records about 22,000 clones. Comment on this clone: What it recognizes is unknown. The CDR3 is cut off 3 residues early in the read; its end comes from the germline J gene.

This CDR3 has 12 residues. The V end lost 4 bases, the J end lost 3 bases, and 8 bases lay between the germline ends. Looked up from germline, CDR1 is SGHRS and CDR2 is YFSETQ. Study observations and caveats: Controls had more TRBV6-7 (approximately 0.16%) than cases (approximately 0.11%).

Sequenced sample: blood buffy coat. V usage is TRBV5-1 and J usage is TRBJ2-7, with D possibly being TRBD1 (5 bases). The origin of this receptor is a woman between 18 and 75 years old with a cervical HPV16 infection that either progressed to CIN3+ or cleared (not recorded which). CDR3 bases read: TGCGCCAGCAGCCTTCAGGGCTACGAG. Residues: CASSLQGYE. Given in full, the CDR3 is CASSLQGYEQYF.